These 8 T cell receptor beta chains originate from one sample sequenced in a study of blood T cell repertoires in COVID-19. Assay: immunoSEQ multiplex PCR; the TCRdb copy retains only in-frame clones and omits some. Among about 94,000 clones listed, about 80% were seen once. The sequenced sample consisted of peripheral blood. The receptors were sampled from a human donor in a cohort sampled during active COVID-19.

Only a few counts were recorded for this clone. The chain recombines TRBV3-1 (or the pseudogene TRBV3-2) with TRBJ1-5; D gene ambiguous. With 1 base removed from V and 4 bases from J, the gap between germline ends came to 5 bases. CDR3 size: 13 residues. CDR1 and CDR2 from the germline V gene are LGHDT and YNNKEL (reference sequence). The CDR3 sequence is CASSQVVNQPQHF. In DNA form, the CDR3 reads TGTGCCAGCAGCCAAGTAGTGAATCAGCCCCAGCATTTT.

V and J are TRBV28 and TRBJ2-7; TRBD1 aligns across 11 bases. Germline trimming cut 4 bases from V and 6 bases from J; bases unmatched to any gene: 8. CDR3 size: 15 residues. The V gene's germline CDR1 is MDHEN and CDR2 SYDVKM. CDR3 sequence (DNA): TGTGCCAGCAGTTCTCCCGGGACAGGGGGGACCGAGCAGTACTTC. Translating it yields CASSSPGTGGTEQYF.

V and J are TRBV27 and TRBJ2-1; 7 nucleotides line up with TRBD2. This CDR3 comprises 15 residues. CDR1 is MNHEY and CDR2 is SMNVEV in the germline V gene (reference sequence). Unmatched junction bases numbered 14, after V lost 6 bases and J lost 9 bases. The CDR3 region is CASSPVGRAYGEQFF. CDR3 DNA: TGTGCCAGCAGCCCCGTTGGGAGGGCATACGGTGAGCAGTTCTTC.

V usage is TRBV18 and J usage is TRBJ1-1, with D maybe TRBD1 (6 bases). Deletions cut 8 bases from V and 0 bases from J, with 13 bases between. In germline, CDR1 is KGHSH, CDR2 LQKENI. The CDR3 is 14 amino acids. The CDR3 here is CASRGQTMNTEAFF. CDR3 nucleotides: TGTGCCAGCCGTGGACAGACCATGAACACTGAAGCTTTCTTT. The entire variable domain, with the rest obtained from reference TRBV18 and TRBJ1-1, is as follows: NAGVMQNPRHLVRRRGQEARLRCSPMKGHSHVYWYRQLPEEGLKFMVYLQKENIIDESGMPKERFSAEFPKEGPSILRIQQVVRGDSAAYFCASRGQTMNTEAFFGQGTRLTVV.

The chain couples TRBV19 to TRBJ2-5; 7 nucleotides agree with TRBD1. The CDR3 totals 14 residues. The germline V gene has CDR1 LNHDA and CDR2 SQIVND (reference sequence). The trim removed 5 bases at V and 1 base at J, leaving 4 bases unmatched. The CDR3 DNA is TGTGCCAGTAGTTTAGGGGGCATCCAAGAGACCCAGTACTTC. Protein sequence: CASSLGGIQETQYF.

The chain uses TRBV19 and TRBJ1-4; 9 nucleotides match TRBD1. Germline V gives CDR1 LNHDA, CDR2 SQIVND (reference sequence). The junction had 16 bases not matched to a gene; V was cut back by 11 bases and J by 6 bases. CDR3 length: 16 residues. CDR3 DNA sequence: TGTGCCTCATCCCACTATACAGGGGGCGGCGATGAAAAACTGTTTTTT. It yields the protein CASSHYTGGGDEKLFF.

This chain connects TRBV6-1 to TRBJ2-7; D remains unclear. Germline CDR1 is MNHNS and CDR2 is SASEGT. The CDR3 consists of 13 residues. Trimming shortened V by 2 bases and J by 6 bases, and 11 bases separated the two germline ends. DNA for the CDR3: TGTGCCAGCAGTGAAAACCTACCGGGCGAGCAGTACTTC. This codes for CASSENLPGEQYF.

Here the CDR3 reads CASSKGTGKNTEAFF. The CDR3 DNA sequence: TGTGCCAGTAGTAAGGGGACAGGGAAGAACACTGAAGCTTTCTTT. The V and J genes are TRBV19 and TRBJ1-1; 9 nucleotides line up with TRBD1. Looked up from germline, CDR1 is LNHDA and CDR2 is SQIVND (reference sequence). Trimming removed 4 bases from V and 1 base from J; junction bases left unmatched: 4. The CDR3 covers 15 residues.